Shown below are 29 T cell receptor beta chains from a single sample sequenced in a study of blood T cell repertoires in COVID-19. Libraries were prepared by immunoSEQ multiplex PCR; TCRdb keeps only in-frame clonotypes and omits some of them. In the table there are about 65,000 clones, about 77% of which are singletons. Input material: peripheral blood. The receptors were sampled from a human donor in a cohort sampled during active COVID-19.

This chain links TRBV29-1 with TRBJ1-2; the D gene is possibly TRBD1 (5 bases). Germline loops: CDR1 SQVTM, CDR2 ANQGSEA. V lost 5 bases and J 8 bases, leaving 18 bases between the germline ends. The CDR3 has 13 amino acids. The CDR3: CSVYPGQGLGYTF. CDR3 in DNA: TGCAGCGTTTACCCTGGGCAGGGCTTAGGCTACACCTTC. Full variable domain (missing parts from reference TRBV29-1 and TRBJ1-2): SAVISQKPSRDICQRGTSLTIQCQVDSQVTMMFWYRQQPGQSLTLIATANQGSEATYESGFVIDKFPISRPNLTFSTLTVSNMSPEDSSIYLCSVYPGQGLGYTFGSGTRLTVV.

The chain uses TRBV4-2 and TRBJ2-3; 8 bases match TRBD1. The CDR3 runs to 16 residues. The germline V gene has CDR1 LGHNA and CDR2 YNFKEQ. V shed 0 bases and J 4 bases; nucleotides not matched to a gene: 6. This CDR3 is CASSQDRTGTSDTQYF. In DNA, the CDR3 is TGTGCCAGCAGCCAAGATAGGACAGGGACCTCAGATACGCAGTATTTT.

In nucleotides, the CDR3 is TGCGCCAGCAGCAGAGGCAGGGTGAACACTGAAGCTTTCTTT. Encoded protein: CASSRGRVNTEAFF. This sequence joins TRBV5-1 and TRBJ1-1, with D possibly being TRBD1 (5 bases). V dropped 4 bases and J dropped 0 bases, with 10 bases sitting between them. The CDR3 is 14 amino acids. Germline V gene sequence: CDR1 SGHRS, CDR2 YFSETQ. The full variable domain, completed using reference TRBV5-1 and TRBJ1-1, is KAGVTQTPRYLIKTRGQQVTLSCSPISGHRSVSWYQQTPGQGLQFLFEYFSETQRNKGNFPGRFSGRQFSNSRSEMNVSTLELGDSALYLCASSRGRVNTEAFFGQGTRLTVV.

V is TRBV5-6 and J is TRBJ2-1; D remains ambiguous. The length of the CDR3 is 14 residues. Looked up from germline, CDR1 is SGHDT and CDR2 is YYEEEE. The V end lost 3 bases, the J end lost 0 bases, and 7 bases lay between the germline ends. CDR3 in amino acids: CASSSGSSYNEQFF. Here the CDR3 DNA reads TGTGCCAGCAGCTCAGGTAGCTCCTACAATGAGCAGTTCTTC.

This sequence joins TRBV29-1 and TRBJ2-1; 7 bases fit TRBD1. Germline CDR1 SQVTM, CDR2 ANQGSEA. Trimming at V came to 7 bases and at J to 0 bases, leaving 12 bases not matched to a gene. This CDR3 contains 16 residues. The CDR3 reads CSALGGPRSSYNEQFF. DNA for the CDR3: TGCAGCGCCCTAGGGGGCCCGCGGAGCTCCTACAATGAGCAGTTCTTC.

CDR3 sequence reads: CASRAGEETQYF. CDR3 in DNA: TGCGCCAGCCGGGCGGGGGAAGAGACCCAGTACTTC. This chain connects TRBV5-1 to TRBJ2-5; 7 nucleotides align to TRBD2. From germline, CDR1 is SGHRS and CDR2 YFSETQ. There are 12 residues in the CDR3. Germline trimming cut 7 bases from V and 3 bases from J; bases unmatched to any gene: 3.

The chain joins TRBV20-1 to TRBJ1-2, with TRBD1 matching over 9 bases. The junction had 3 bases not matched to a gene; V was cut back by 3 bases and J by 4 bases. Germline loops: CDR1 DFQATT, CDR2 SNEGSKA (reference sequence). The CDR3 extends over 13 amino acids. The DNA for the CDR3 is TGCAGTGCTAGTACAGGGGGCAGCTATGGCTACACCTTC. Translated: CSASTGGSYGYTF.

This CDR3 reads CASARGASGNTIYF. DNA of the CDR3: TGTGCCAGCGCGCGGGGAGCCTCTGGAAACACCATATATTTT. The chain combines TRBV6-5 with TRBJ1-3; no clear D gene. Trimming took off 8 bases at V and 0 bases at J, with 11 bases between the two ends. This CDR3 region has 14 residues. Germline values: CDR1 MNHEY, CDR2 SVGAGI.

The sample holds one count of this clone. This sequence joins TRBV10-3 and TRBJ2-1; D is possibly TRBD2 (6 bases). CDR1 and CDR2 from the germline V gene are ENHRY and SYGVKD. This CDR3 has 12 residues. CDR3 loop: CGTGKEGNEQFF. CDR3 DNA sequence: TGTGGGACGGGGAAGGAGGGCAATGAGCAGTTCTTC.

The genes are TRBV9 and TRBJ1-5; possible D gene TRBD1, 6 bases. V was shortened by 3 bases and J by 3 bases, with 10 bases between the two germline ends. CDR3 length equals 14 residues. Per germline, CDR1 SGDLS and CDR2 YYNGEE. For the CDR3, the DNA is TGTGCCAGCAGCGGCCGGGACACCAATCAGCCCCAGCATTTT. Translation: CASSGRDTNQPQHF.

The V and J genes are TRBV30 and TRBJ2-5; 10 bases line up with TRBD2. The junction had 10 bases not matched to a gene; V was cut back by 2 bases and J by 4 bases. The CDR3 sequence is 16 residues long. The germline V gene has CDR1 GTSNPN and CDR2 SVGIG (reference sequence). CDR3 protein: CAWSLSSGGGGETQYF. CDR3 DNA sequence: TGTGCCTGGAGTTTGTCTAGCGGGGGTGGTGGAGAGACCCAGTACTTC.

The chain employs TRBV20-1 and TRBJ2-3, with D possibly being TRBD2 (7 bases). From germline, CDR1 is DFQATT and CDR2 SNEGSKA (reference sequence). The CDR3 extends over 14 amino acids. V was trimmed by 3 bases and J by 2 bases, leaving 12 bases between them. The CDR3 sequence: CSASTGGTTDTQYF. CDR3 in DNA: TGCAGTGCTAGTACGGGGGGCACCACAGATACGCAGTATTTT.

The chain employs TRBV6-5 and TRBJ2-1; perhaps TRBD1 as D (5 bases). The CDR3 is 13 amino acids. Germline loops: CDR1 MNHEY, CDR2 SVGAGI. V dropped 6 bases and J dropped 5 bases, with 11 bases sitting between them. The CDR3 DNA reads TGTGCCAGCAGCCTTCGCAGGGACAATGAGCAGTTCTTC. Translating it yields CASSLRRDNEQFF.

This clone has a handful of counts. The V call is TRBV11-2, the J call TRBJ2-7; 8 nucleotides agree with TRBD2. This CDR3 is built from 16 residues. Germline V gene lookup returns CDR1 SGHAT and CDR2 FQNNGV. J gave up 3 bases and V 0 bases, and 7 bases lay outside the gene matches. CDR3 region: CASSLDTGLGFYEQYF. CDR3 DNA: TGTGCCAGCAGCTTAGATACGGGACTAGGGTTCTACGAGCAGTACTTC.

This clone appeared a single time. V usage is TRBV11-2 and J usage is TRBJ1-2, with D perhaps matching TRBD1 (5 bases). Per germline, CDR1 SGHAT and CDR2 FQNNGV. This CDR3 is 14 amino acids long. V lost 1 base and J lost 4, with 10 bases in between. This CDR3 reads CASSLGAGSYGYTF. The DNA for the CDR3 is TGTGCCAGCAGCTTAGGGGCAGGGTCCTATGGCTACACCTTC.

For the CDR3, the DNA is TGTGCCAGCAGCAAACACCTAGCGGGAGGGCGGGATACGCAGTATTTT. Its translation is CASSKHLAGGRDTQYF. The J gene is TRBJ2-3, the V gene TRBV7-2; 12 positions match TRBD2. CDR1 and CDR2 from the germline V gene are SGHTA and FQGNSA. CDR3 length equals 16 residues. V lost 5 bases, J lost 6 bases, and 9 bases stayed unmatched.

The CDR3 DNA reads as TGTGCCAGCAGCTTAGGGGGGGGGACTAGCGGGAGCAATGAGCAGTTCTTC. This encodes CASSLGGGTSGSNEQFF. The V and J genes are TRBV7-6 and TRBJ2-1, with 14 bases that match TRBD2. CDR3 size: 17 residues. Losses at the gene ends were 1 base for V and 6 bases for J; bases not matched to a gene: 5. Germline V gene lookup returns CDR1 SGHVS and CDR2 FNYEAQ.

The CDR3 here is CASSRTENYGYTF. Here the CDR3 DNA reads TGTGCCAGCAGTCGGACAGAAAACTATGGCTACACCTTC. The chain joins TRBV6-5 to TRBJ1-2, with a weak D call TRBD1 (6 bases). Per germline, CDR1 MNHEY and CDR2 SVGAGI. This CDR3 spans 13 amino acids. V lost 5 bases to trimming and J lost 2 bases, with 9 bases between them.

This clone was observed at least ten times. The chain has TRBV5-5 and TRBJ2-7, with 7 bases fitting TRBD1. Per germline, CDR1 SGHKS and CDR2 YYEKEE (reference sequence). The V gene end was trimmed by 4 bases and the J gene end by 2 bases; junction bases not matched to a gene: 9. CDR3 length: 15 residues. This CDR3 is CASSDTGQAAYEQYF. The CDR3 DNA sequence: TGTGCCAGCAGCGACACCGGACAGGCCGCCTACGAGCAGTACTTC.

The chain is built from TRBV2 and TRBJ2-7; 8 bases are a match to TRBD1. With 6 bases clipped from V and 8 bases from J, the junction kept 12 bases outside the gene matches. The germline V gene encodes CDR1 SNHLY and CDR2 FYNNEI. This CDR3 comprises 14 residues. CDR3 bases: TGTGCCAGCAGCTCACGAGGACAGGGTAGCAAGCAGTACTTC. It encodes CASSSRGQGSKQYF.

The rearrangement links TRBV5-4 to TRBJ1-2; D not certain. V was trimmed by 4 bases and J by 1 base, leaving 8 bases between them. The CDR3 is 13 residues long. CDR1 SGHNT and CDR2 YYREEE come from the germline V gene (reference sequence). Here the CDR3 DNA reads TGTGCCAGCAGCCACCGGGGTAACTATGGCTACACCTTC. This translates into CASSHRGNYGYTF.

CDR3 loop: CASSTLAGNTEAFF. DNA for the CDR3: TGTGCCAGCAGCACCCTCGCGGGGAACACTGAAGCTTTCTTT. The chain joins TRBV14 to TRBJ1-1; D not certain. V lost 5 bases and J lost 1, with 11 bases in between. The CDR3 contains 14 residues. Germline V gene data show CDR1 as SGHDN and CDR2 as FVKESK.

In this sample, this clone turned up a few times. The V call is TRBV6-5, the J call TRBJ1-3; D is ambiguous. Between the trimmed V and J ends, which lost 6 bases and 0 bases, there was a span of 9 bases. The V gene's germline CDR1 is MNHEY and CDR2 SVGAGI. The CDR3 covers 14 residues. In nucleotides, the CDR3 is TGTGCCAGCAGCCCCGCAGACTCTGGAAACACCATATATTTT. Amino acids: CASSPADSGNTIYF.

The rearrangement uses TRBV12-5 and TRBJ2-5; tentatively, D is TRBD2 (6 bases). CDR1 is LGHNT, CDR2 FRNRAP, per germline. This CDR3 comprises 13 residues. Trimming cost V 5 bases and J 4 bases, with 11 bases left between them. CDR3 residues: CASGPDGRETQYF. The CDR3 DNA follows: TGTGCTAGTGGTCCCGACGGGAGAGAGACCCAGTACTTC.

The rearrangement links TRBV12-5 to TRBJ2-2; 10 bases agree with TRBD1. Germline-derived CDR1 and CDR2 are LGHNT and FRNRAP. The V segment lost 3 bases and the J segment 4 bases; nucleotides outside the gene matches: 2. The CDR3 contains 15 residues. CDR3 nucleotides: TGTGCTAGTGGTTTTGGACAGGGGGGCACCGGGGAGCTGTTTTTT. Encoded protein: CASGFGQGGTGELFF.

V and J are TRBV5-1 and TRBJ1-6; D might be TRBD1 (6 bases). The CDR3 covers 16 residues. Germline V gene sequence: CDR1 SGHRS, CDR2 YFSETQ. Trimming took off 0 bases at V and 7 bases at J, with 14 bases between the two ends. The CDR3 nucleotides read TGCGCCAGCAGCTTGGGAGGGGGACAATTGAATTCACCCCTCCACTTT. This encodes CASSLGGGQLNSPLHF.

The chain links TRBV28 to TRBJ2-1, with TRBD2 matching 11 bases. This CDR3 is built from 15 residues. CDR1 MDHEN and CDR2 SYDVKM come from the germline V gene. Trimming cost V 6 bases and J 2 bases; bases outside gene matches: 3. In DNA form, the CDR3 reads TGTGCCAGCAGGTTACTAGCGGGAGCCTACAATGAGCAGTTCTTC. Translating gives CASRLLAGAYNEQFF.

This clone was detected once. The chain employs TRBV19 and TRBJ2-3, with 7 bases lining up with TRBD2. The V gene's germline CDR1 is LNHDA and CDR2 SQIVND (reference sequence). Trimming took 0 bases from V and 1 from J; bases not matched to a gene: 4. CDR3 length: 16 amino acids. CDR3 DNA sequence: TGTGCCAGTAGTATAGAAGGGAGGGGTGGCACAGATACGCAGTATTTT. Its translation: CASSIEGRGGTDTQYF.

The chain joins TRBV6-1 to TRBJ2-1, with D perhaps matching TRBD2 (6 bases). The V gene lost 3 bases and the J gene lost 6 bases, with 12 bases spanning the gap. CDR1 is MNHNS and CDR2 is SASEGT in the germline V gene. The CDR3 runs 14 residues. The CDR3 loop is CASSEAGSGNEQFF. The CDR3 coding sequence is TGTGCCAGCAGTGAGGCGGGGTCGGGCAATGAGCAGTTCTTC.